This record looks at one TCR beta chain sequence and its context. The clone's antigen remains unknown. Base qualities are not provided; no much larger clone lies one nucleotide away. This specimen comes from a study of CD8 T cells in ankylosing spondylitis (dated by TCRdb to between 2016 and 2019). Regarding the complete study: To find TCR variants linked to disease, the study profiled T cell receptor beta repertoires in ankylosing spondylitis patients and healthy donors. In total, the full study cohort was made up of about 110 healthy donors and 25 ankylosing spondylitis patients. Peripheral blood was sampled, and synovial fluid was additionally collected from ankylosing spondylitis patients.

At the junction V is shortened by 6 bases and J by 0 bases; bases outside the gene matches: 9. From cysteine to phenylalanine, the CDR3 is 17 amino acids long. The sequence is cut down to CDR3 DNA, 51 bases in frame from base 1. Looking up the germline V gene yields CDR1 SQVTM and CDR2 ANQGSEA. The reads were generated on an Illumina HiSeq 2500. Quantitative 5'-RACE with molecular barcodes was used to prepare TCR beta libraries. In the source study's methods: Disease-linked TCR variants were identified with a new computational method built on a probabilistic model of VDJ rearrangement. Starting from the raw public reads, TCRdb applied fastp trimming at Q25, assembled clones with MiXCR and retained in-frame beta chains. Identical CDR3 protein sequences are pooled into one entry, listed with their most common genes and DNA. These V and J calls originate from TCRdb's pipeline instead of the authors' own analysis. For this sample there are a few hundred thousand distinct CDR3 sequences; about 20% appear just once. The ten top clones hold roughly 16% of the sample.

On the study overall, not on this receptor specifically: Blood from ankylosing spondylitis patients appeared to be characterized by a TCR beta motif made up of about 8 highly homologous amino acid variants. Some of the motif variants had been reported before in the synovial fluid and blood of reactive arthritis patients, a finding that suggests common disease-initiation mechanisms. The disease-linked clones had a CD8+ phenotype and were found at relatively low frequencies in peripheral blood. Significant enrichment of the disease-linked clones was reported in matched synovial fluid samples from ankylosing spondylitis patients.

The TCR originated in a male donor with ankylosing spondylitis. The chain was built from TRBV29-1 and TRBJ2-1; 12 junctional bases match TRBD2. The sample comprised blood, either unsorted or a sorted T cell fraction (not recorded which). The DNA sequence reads TGCAGCGTCCGAACTAGCGGGAGGATCAGCTCCTACAATGAGCAGTTCTTC. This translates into CSVRTSGRISSYNEQFF.